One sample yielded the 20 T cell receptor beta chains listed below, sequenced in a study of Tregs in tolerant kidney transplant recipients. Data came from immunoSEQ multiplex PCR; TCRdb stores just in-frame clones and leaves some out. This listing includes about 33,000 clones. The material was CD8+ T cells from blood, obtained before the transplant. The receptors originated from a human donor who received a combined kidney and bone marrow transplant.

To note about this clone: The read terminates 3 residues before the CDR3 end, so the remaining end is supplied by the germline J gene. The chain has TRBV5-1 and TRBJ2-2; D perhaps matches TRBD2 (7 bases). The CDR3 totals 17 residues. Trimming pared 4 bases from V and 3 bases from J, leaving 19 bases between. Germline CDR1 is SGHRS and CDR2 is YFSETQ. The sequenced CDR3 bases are TGCGCCAGCAGCCCTCCCGCGGCGGGGGCCCACACCGGGGAG. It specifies CASSPPAAGAHTGE. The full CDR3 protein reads CASSPPAAGAHTGELFF. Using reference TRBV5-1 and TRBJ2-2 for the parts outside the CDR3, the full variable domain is KAGVTQTPRYLIKTRGQQVTLSCSPISGHRSVSWYQQTPGQGLQFLFEYFSETQRNKGNFPGRFSGRQFSNSRSEMNVSTLELGDSALYLCASSPPAAGAHTGELFFGEGSRLTVL.

The part of the CDR3 DNA that was read is TGTGCCAGCAGTGAAGCCGTGACAGGGACTAACTATGGC. This encodes CASSEAVTGTNYG. From start to end, the CDR3 is CASSEAVTGTNYGYTF. V and J are TRBV2 and TRBJ1-2, with 7 bases that match TRBD1. The CDR3 end is not reached by the read, which stops 3 residues before it; the germline J gene fills it in. V shed 0 bases and J 0 bases; nucleotides not matched to a gene: 4. The CDR3 is 16 residues long. The germline CDR1 and CDR2 sequences are SNHLY and FYNNEI.

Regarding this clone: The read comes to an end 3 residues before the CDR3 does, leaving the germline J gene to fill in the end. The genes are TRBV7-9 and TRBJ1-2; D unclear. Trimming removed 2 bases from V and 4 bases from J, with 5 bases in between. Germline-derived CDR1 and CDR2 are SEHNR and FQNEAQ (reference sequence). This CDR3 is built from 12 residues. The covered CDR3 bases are TGTGCCAGCAGCTTATATTCCTATGGC. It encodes CASSLYSYG. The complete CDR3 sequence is CASSLYSYGYTF.

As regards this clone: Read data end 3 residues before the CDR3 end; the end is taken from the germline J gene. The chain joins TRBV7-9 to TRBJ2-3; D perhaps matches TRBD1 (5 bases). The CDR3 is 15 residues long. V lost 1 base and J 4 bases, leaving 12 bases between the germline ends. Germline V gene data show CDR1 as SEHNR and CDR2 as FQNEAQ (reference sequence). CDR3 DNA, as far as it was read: TGTGCCAGCAGCTTAGGGGGCAGTCTAGCAGATACG. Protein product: CASSLGGSLADT. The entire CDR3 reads CASSLGGSLADTQYF.

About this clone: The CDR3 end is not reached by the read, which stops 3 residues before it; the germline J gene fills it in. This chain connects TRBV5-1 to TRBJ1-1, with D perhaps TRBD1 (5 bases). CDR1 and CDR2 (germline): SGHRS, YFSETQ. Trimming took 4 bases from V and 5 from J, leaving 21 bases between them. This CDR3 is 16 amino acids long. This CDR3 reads CASSPGLRDFGTEAFF. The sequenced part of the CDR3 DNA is TGCGCCAGCAGCCCGGGACTGCGGGACTTTGGGACTGAA.

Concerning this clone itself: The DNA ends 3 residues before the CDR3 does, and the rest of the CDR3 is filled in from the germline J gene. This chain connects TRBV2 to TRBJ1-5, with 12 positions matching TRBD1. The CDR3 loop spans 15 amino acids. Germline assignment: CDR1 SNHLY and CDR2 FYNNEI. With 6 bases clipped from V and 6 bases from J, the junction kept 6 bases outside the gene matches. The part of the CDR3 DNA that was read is TGTGCCAGCAGGGAACCGGGACAGGGGGCTCAGCCC. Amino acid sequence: CASREPGQGAQP. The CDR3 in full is CASREPGQGAQPQHF.

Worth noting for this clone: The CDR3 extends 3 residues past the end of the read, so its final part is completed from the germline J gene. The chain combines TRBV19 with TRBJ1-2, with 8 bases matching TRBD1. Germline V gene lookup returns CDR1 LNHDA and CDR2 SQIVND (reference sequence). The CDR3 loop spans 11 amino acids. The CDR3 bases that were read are TGTGCCAGTGGACAGGGCAGCGGC. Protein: CASGQGSG. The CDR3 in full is CASGQGSGYTF.

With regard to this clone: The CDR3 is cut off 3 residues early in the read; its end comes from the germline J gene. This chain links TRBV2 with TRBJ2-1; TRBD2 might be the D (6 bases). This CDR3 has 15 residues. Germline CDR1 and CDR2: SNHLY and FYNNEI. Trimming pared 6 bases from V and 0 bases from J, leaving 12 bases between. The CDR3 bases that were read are TGTGCCAGCAGGCAGGGACTGAGCTCCTACAATGAG. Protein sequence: CASRQGLSSYNE. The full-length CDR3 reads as CASRQGLSSYNEQFF.

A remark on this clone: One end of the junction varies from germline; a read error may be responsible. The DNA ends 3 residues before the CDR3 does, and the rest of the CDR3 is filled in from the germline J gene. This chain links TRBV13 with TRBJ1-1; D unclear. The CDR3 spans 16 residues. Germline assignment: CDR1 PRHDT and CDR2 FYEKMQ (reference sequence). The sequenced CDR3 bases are TGTGCCAGCAGCCTAGGGCCCCGGTCGGTGAACACTGAA. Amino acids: CASSLGPRSVNTE. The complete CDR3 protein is CASSLGPRSVNTEAFF.

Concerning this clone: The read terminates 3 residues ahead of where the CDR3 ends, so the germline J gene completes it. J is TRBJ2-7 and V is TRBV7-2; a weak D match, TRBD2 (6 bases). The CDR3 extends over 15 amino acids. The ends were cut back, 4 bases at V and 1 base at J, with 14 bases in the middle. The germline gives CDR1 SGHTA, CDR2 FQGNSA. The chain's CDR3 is CASSSSPRGSYEQYF. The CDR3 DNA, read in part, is TGTGCCAGCAGCTCGTCCCCGCGGGGTTCCTACGAG.

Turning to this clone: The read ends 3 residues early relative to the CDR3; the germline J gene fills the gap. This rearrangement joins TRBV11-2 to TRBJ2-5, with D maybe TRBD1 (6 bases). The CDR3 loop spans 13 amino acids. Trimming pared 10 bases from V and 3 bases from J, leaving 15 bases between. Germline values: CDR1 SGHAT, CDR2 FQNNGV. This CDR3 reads CATTPQGKETQYF. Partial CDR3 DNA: TGTGCCACCACACCGCAGGGGAAAGAGACC.

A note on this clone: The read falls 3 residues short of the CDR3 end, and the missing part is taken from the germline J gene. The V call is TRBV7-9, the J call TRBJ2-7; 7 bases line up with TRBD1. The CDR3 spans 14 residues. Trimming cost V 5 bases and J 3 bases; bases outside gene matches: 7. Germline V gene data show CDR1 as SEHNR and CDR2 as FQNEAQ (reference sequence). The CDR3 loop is CASSATGRNYEQYF. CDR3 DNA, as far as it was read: TGTGCCAGCAGCGCGACAGGGAGAAACTACGAG.

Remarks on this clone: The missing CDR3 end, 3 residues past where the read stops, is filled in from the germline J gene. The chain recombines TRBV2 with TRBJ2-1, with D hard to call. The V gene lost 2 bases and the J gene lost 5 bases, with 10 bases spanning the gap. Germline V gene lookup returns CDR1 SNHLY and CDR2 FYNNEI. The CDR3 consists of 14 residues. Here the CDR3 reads CASSETTSDNEQFF. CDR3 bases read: TGTGCCAGCAGTGAAACGACTTCGGACAATGAG.

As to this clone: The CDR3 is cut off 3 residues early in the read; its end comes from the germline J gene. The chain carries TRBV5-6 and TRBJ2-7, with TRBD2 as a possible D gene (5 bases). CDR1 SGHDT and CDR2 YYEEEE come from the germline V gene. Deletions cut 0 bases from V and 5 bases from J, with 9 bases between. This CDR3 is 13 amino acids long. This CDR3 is CASSLGAGDEQYF. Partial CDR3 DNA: TGTGCCAGCAGCTTGGGGGCGGGCGACGAG.

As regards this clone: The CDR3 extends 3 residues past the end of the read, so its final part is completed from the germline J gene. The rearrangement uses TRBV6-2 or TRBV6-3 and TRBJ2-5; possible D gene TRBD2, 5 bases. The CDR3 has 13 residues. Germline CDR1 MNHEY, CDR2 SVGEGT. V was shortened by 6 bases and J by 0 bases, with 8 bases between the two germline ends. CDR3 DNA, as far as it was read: TGTGCCAGCAGGCCGGACTACCAAGAGACC. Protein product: CASRPDYQET. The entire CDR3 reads CASRPDYQETQYF.

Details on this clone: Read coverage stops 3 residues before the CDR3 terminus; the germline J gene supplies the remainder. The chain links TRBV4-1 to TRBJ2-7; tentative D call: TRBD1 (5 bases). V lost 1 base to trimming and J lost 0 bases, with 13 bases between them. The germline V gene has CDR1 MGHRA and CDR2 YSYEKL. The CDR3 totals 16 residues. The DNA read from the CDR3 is TGCGCCAGCAGCCAAGTCGGAGCGCAGGGCTCCTACGAG. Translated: CASSQVGAQGSYE. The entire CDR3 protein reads CASSQVGAQGSYEQYF.

CDR3 in amino acids: CASSQSGGADTQYF. The covered CDR3 bases are TGCGCCAGCAGTCAATCGGGGGGAGCAGATACG. The chain recombines TRBV23-1 with TRBJ2-3; D may be TRBD2 (6 bases). The read terminates 3 residues before the CDR3 end, so the remaining end is supplied by the germline J gene. TRBV23-1 is identified as an open reading frame with a role that is uncertain. The CDR3 spans 14 residues. V was clipped by 0 bases and J by 4 bases, with 8 bases between them.

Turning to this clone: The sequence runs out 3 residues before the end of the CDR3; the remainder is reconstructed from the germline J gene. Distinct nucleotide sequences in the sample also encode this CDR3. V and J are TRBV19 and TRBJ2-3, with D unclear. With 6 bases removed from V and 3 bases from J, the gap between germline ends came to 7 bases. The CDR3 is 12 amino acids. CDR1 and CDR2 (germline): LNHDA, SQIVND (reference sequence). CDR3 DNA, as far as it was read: TGTGCCAGTAGCCCCGGGACAGATACG. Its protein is CASSPGTDT. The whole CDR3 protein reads CASSPGTDTQYF.

The CDR3 protein is CASSETSVSYEQYF. The CDR3 DNA, read in part, is TGTGCCAGCAGTGAGACTAGCGTCTCCTACGAG. The chain combines TRBV2 with TRBJ2-7; TRBD2 aligns across 8 bases. Sequencing ends 3 residues short of the CDR3 end; the germline J gene provides the rest. Losses at the gene ends were 3 bases for V and 0 bases for J; bases not matched to a gene: 1. The CDR3 loop spans 14 amino acids. Germline V gene data show CDR1 as SNHLY and CDR2 as FYNNEI.

The chain's CDR3 is CASSEASRNFEAFF. CDR3 DNA (partial): TGTGCCAGCAGTGAAGCTTCCAGAAATTTTGAA. The gene calls are TRBV6-1 and TRBJ1-1; D remains ambiguous. Coverage ceases 3 residues before the CDR3 finishes, and the germline J gene fills in the end. V was trimmed by 0 bases and J by 7 bases, leaving 12 bases between them. Germline CDR1 reads MNHNS; CDR2 reads SASEGT. This CDR3 has 14 amino acids.